Each of the 6 T cell receptor beta chains below was sequenced from the same sample in a study of T cell changes during pregnancy in multiple sclerosis. Assay: immunoSEQ multiplex PCR; the TCRdb copy retains only in-frame clones and omits some. Of 50,000 to 75,000 clones in the sample, more than 75% were seen once. The source material was peripheral blood, sampled in the first trimester of pregnancy. The receptors here all came from a female donor in good health, enrolled as a control in a pregnancy study.

The rearrangement uses TRBV5-4 and TRBJ2-1, with D tentatively TRBD2 (5 bases). The length of the CDR3 is 17 residues. From germline, CDR1 is SGHNT and CDR2 YYREEE (reference sequence). V lost 2 bases and J 0 bases, leaving 15 bases between the germline ends. The CDR3 DNA reads as TGTGCCAGCAGCTTAAATTTAATAGGGAGCTCCTACAATGAGCAGTTCTTC. It codes for CASSLNLIGSSYNEQFF.

The chain recombines TRBV11-3 with TRBJ2-5, with 10 bases matching TRBD1. This CDR3 region has 15 residues. Trimming at V came to 5 bases and at J to 4 bases, leaving 7 bases not matched to a gene. Germline V gives CDR1 SGHNT, CDR2 YENEEA. The CDR3 DNA sequence: TGTGCCAGCAGCCCCCCGGGACAGGGGAGAGAGACCCAGTACTTC. Amino acid sequence: CASSPPGQGRETQYF.

CDR3 DNA sequence: TGTGCCAGCAGCCAGACGTGGGCTGTCAGTGAAAAACTGTTTTTT. Translating gives CASSQTWAVSEKLFF. The rearrangement links TRBV4-2 to TRBJ1-4; no clear D gene. Germline assignment: CDR1 LGHNA and CDR2 YNFKEQ. The V and J ends lost 3 bases and 7 bases respectively, with 15 bases between them. This CDR3 has 15 amino acids.

J is TRBJ1-1 and V is TRBV10-2; possibly TRBD1 for D (5 bases). CDR1 and CDR2 from the germline V gene are WSHSY and SAAADI. V lost 3 bases and J lost 4, with 9 bases in between. This CDR3 contains 13 residues. CDR3 loop: CASSEAGITEAFF. As DNA, the CDR3 is TGCGCCAGCAGTGAAGCAGGGATCACTGAAGCTTTCTTT.

J is TRBJ2-3 and V is TRBV2, with TRBD1 matching 7 bases. The germline gives CDR1 SNHLY, CDR2 FYNNEI. V was clipped by 6 bases and J by 4 bases; unmatched bases: 1. This CDR3 spans 12 amino acids. The CDR3 bases are TGTGCCAGCAGACAGGGGTCAGATACGCAGTATTTT. Its protein is CASRQGSDTQYF.

The chain carries TRBV19 and TRBJ2-3; TRBD2 might be the D (6 bases). Trimming took 1 base from V and 3 from J, leaving 8 bases between them. The CDR3 runs to 14 residues. Germline CDR1 is LNHDA and CDR2 is SQIVND (reference sequence). CDR3 sequence reads: CASSIAGETDTQYF. The DNA of the CDR3 is TGTGCCAGTAGTATAGCGGGAGAGACAGATACGCAGTATTTT. Based on the CDR3 plus reference TRBV19 and TRBJ2-3, the full variable domain is DGGITQSPKYLFRKEGQNVTLSCEQNLNHDAMYWYRQDPGQGLRLIYYSQIVNDFQKGDIAEGYSVSREKKESFPLTVTSAQKNPTAFYLCASSIAGETDTQYFGPGTRLTVL.